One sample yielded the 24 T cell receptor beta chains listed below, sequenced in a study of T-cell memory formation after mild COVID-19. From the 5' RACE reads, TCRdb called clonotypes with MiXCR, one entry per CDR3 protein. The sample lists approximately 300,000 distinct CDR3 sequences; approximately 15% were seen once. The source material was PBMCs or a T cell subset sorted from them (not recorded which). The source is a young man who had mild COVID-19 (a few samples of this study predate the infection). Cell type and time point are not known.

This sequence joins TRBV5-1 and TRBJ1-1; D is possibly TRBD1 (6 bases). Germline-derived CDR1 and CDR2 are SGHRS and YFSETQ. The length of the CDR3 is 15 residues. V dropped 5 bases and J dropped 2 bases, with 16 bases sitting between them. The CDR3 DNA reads TGCGCCAGCAGTTCTACAGGGAGTTTAAACACTGAAGCTTTCTTT. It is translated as CASSSTGSLNTEAFF.

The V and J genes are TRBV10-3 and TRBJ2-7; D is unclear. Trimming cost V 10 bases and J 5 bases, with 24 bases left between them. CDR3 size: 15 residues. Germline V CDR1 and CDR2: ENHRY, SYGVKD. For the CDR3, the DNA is TGTGCCACTGGGCGTGCGTCAGTGGGAAGGAACGAGCAGTACGTC. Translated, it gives CATGRASVGRNEQYV.

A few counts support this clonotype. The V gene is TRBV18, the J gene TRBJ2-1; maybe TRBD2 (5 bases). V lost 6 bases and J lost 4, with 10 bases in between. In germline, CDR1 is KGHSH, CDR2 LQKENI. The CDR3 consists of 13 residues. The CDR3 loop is CASSPGIYNEQFF. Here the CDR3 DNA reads TGTGCCAGCTCTCCCGGGATTTACAATGAGCAGTTCTTC.

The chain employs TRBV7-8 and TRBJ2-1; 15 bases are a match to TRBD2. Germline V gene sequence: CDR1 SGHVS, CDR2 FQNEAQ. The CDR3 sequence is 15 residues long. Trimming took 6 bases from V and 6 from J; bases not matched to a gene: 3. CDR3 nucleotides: TGTGCCAGCAGACGGACTAGCGGGGGGGCCAATGAGCAGTTCTTC. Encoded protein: CASRRTSGGANEQFF.

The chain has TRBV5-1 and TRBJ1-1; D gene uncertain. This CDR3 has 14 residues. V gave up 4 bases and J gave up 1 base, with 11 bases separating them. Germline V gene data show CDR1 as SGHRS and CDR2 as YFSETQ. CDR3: CASSPSDRNTEAFF. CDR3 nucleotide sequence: TGCGCCAGCAGCCCTTCTGACCGGAACACTGAAGCTTTCTTT.

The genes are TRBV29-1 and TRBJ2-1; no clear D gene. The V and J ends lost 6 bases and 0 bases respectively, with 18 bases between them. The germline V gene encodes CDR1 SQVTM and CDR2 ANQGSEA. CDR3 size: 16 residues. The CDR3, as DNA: TGCAGCGTCGACTTAACATGGCCCAGCTCCTACAATGAGCAGTTCTTC. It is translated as CSVDLTWPSSYNEQFF.

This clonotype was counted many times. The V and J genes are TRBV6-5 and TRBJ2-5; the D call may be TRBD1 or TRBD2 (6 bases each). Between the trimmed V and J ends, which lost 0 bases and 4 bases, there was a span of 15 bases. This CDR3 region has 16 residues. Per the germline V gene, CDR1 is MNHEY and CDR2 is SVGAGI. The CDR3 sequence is CASSYSSFTGAETQYF. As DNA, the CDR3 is TGTGCCAGCAGTTACTCGAGCTTTACGGGGGCAGAGACCCAGTACTTC.

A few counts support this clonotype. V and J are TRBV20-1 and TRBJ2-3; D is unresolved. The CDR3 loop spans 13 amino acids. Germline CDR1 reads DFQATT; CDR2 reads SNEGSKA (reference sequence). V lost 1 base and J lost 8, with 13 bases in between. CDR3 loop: CSARGGLPFTQYF. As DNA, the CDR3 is TGCAGTGCTAGAGGAGGCCTCCCCTTTACGCAGTATTTT.

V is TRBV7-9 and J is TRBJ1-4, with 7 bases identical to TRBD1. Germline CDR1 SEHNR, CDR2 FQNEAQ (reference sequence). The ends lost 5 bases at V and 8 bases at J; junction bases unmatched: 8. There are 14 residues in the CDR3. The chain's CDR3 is CASSPNTGAEKLFF. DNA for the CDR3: TGTGCCAGCAGCCCAAATACAGGGGCGGAAAAACTGTTTTTT.

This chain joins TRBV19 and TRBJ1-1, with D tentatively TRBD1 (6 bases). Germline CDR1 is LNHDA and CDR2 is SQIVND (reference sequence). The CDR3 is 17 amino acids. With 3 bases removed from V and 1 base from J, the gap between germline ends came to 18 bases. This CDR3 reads CASSIAFESGANTEAFF. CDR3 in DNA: TGTGCCAGTAGTATCGCTTTTGAGTCAGGGGCGAACACTGAAGCTTTCTTT.

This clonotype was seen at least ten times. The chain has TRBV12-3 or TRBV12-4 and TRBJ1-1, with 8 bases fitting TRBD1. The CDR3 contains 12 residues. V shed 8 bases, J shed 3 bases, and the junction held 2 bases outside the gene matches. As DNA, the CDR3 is TGTGCCAGCGCAGGGGGCTACACTGAAGCTTTCTTT. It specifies CASAGGYTEAFF.

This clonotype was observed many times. CDR3 bases: TGTGCCAGCTACGGACAACCGGGTGGCTACACCTTC. Translated, it gives CASYGQPGGYTF. This chain uses TRBV6-5 with TRBJ1-2; tentatively, D is TRBD1 (5 bases). Germline CDR1 reads MNHEY; CDR2 reads SVGAGI. The ends were cut back, 8 bases at V and 7 bases at J, with 14 bases in the middle. The CDR3 consists of 12 residues.

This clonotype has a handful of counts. The CDR3 nucleotides are TGTGCCAGCTCACCACCCGGGACAGCGTCCTACAATGAGCAGTTCTTC. Translating it yields CASSPPGTASYNEQFF. The chain links TRBV18 to TRBJ2-1, with 7 bases lining up with TRBD1. The germline CDR1 and CDR2 sequences are KGHSH and LQKENI. The CDR3 is made up of 16 amino acids. V dropped 0 bases and J dropped 1; count of bases not matched to a gene: 3.

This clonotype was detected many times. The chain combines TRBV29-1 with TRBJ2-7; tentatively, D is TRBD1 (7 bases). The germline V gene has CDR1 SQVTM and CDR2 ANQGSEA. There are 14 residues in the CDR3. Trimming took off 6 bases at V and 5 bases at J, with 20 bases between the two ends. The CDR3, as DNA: TGCAGCGTCGTCGAACAGGGGAGGTGGAACGAGCAGTACTTC. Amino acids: CSVVEQGRWNEQYF.

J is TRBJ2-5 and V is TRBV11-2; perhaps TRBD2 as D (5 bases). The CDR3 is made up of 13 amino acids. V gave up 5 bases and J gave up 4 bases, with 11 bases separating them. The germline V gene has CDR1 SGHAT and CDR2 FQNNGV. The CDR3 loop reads CASSAGNTETQYF. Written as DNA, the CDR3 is TGTGCCAGCAGCGCCGGGAATACAGAGACCCAGTACTTC.

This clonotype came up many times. The CDR3: CSVEGGRGDQETQYF. The CDR3 DNA sequence: TGCAGCGTTGAAGGAGGGCGGGGGGACCAAGAGACCCAGTACTTC. The V and J genes are TRBV29-1 and TRBJ2-5; 8 nucleotides match TRBD2. The CDR3 extends over 15 amino acids. V gave up 1 base and J gave up 0 bases; unmatched junction bases: 4. CDR1 is SQVTM and CDR2 is ANQGSEA in the germline V gene.

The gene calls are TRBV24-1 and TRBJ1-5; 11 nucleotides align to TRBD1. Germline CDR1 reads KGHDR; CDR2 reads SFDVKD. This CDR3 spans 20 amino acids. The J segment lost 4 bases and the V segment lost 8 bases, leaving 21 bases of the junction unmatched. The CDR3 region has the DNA TGTGCCACCAAAGACAAGGCCGGGGTTCCGGGACAGGGGGGAAATCAGCCCCAGCATTTT. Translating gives CATKDKAGVPGQGGNQPQHF.

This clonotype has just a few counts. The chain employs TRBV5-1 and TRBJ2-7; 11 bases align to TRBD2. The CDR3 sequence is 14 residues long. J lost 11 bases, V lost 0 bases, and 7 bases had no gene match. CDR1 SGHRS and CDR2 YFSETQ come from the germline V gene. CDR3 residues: CASSLGTSGSLEYF. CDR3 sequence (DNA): TGCGCCAGCAGCTTGGGGACTAGCGGGTCCCTGGAGTACTTC.

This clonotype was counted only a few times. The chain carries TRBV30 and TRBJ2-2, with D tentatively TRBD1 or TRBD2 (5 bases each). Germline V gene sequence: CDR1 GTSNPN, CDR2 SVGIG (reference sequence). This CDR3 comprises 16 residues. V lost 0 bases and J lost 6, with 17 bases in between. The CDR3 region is CAWSVLGHPGPGELFF. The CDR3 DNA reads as TGTGCCTGGAGTGTACTAGGACATCCCGGACCCGGGGAGCTGTTTTTT.

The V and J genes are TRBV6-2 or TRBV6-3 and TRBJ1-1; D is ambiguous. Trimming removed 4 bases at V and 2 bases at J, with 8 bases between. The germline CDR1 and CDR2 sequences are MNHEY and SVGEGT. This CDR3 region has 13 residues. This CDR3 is CASSFQDNTEAFF. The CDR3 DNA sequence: TGTGCCAGCAGTTTTCAGGATAACACTGAAGCTTTCTTT.

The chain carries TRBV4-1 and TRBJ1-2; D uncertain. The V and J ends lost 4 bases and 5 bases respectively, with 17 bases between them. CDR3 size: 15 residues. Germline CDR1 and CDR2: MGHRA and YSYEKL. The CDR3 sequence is CASSPLGEIAYGYTF. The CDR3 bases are TGCGCCAGCAGCCCCCTTGGGGAGATTGCTTATGGCTACACCTTC.

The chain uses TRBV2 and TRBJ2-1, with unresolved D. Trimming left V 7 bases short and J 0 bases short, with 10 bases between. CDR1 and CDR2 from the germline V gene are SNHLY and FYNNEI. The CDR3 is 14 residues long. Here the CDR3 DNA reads TGTGCCAGCAAGCTATTGAGCTCCTACAATGAGCAGTTCTTC. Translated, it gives CASKLLSSYNEQFF. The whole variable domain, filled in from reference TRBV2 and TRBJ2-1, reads EPEVTQTPSHQVTQMGQEVILRCVPISNHLYFYWYRQILGQKVEFLVSFYNNEISEKSEIFDDQFSVERPDGSNFTLKIRSTKLEDSAMYFCASKLLSSYNEQFFGPGTRLTVL.

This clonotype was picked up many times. The CDR3: CASSQGGGGTEAFF. CDR3 nucleotides: TGCGCCAGCAGCCAGGGAGGGGGTGGCACTGAAGCTTTCTTT. The chain is built from TRBV4-1 and TRBJ1-1; possible D gene TRBD1, 6 bases. The CDR3 extends over 14 amino acids. Germline CDR1 and CDR2: MGHRA and YSYEKL. Trimming cost V 3 bases and J 4 bases, with 12 bases left between them.

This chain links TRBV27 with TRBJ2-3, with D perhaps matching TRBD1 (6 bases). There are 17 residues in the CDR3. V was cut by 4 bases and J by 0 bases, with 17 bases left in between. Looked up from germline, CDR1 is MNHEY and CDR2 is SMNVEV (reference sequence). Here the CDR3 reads CASSSEDSPSSTDTQYF. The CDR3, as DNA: TGTGCCAGCAGTTCCGAGGACAGTCCCTCTAGCACAGATACGCAGTATTTT.